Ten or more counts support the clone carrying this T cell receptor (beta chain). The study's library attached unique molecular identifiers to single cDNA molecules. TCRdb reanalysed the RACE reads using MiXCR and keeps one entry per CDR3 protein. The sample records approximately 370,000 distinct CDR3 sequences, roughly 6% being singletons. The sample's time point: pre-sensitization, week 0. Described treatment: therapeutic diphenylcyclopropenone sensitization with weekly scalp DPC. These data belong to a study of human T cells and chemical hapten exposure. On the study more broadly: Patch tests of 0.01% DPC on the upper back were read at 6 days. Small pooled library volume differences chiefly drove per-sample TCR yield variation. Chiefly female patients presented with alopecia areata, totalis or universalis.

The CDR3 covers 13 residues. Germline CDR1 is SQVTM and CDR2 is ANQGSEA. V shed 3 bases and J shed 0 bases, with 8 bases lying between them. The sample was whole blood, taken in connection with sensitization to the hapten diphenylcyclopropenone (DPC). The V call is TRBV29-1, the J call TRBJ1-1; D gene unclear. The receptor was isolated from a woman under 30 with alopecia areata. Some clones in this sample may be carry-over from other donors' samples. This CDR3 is CSVEVGLNTEAFF. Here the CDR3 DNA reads TGCAGCGTTGAGGTAGGCTTGAACACTGAAGCTTTCTTT.